One and the same sample provided the 15 T cell receptor beta chains below, sequenced in a study of shared clonotypes between healthy human individuals. Sequencing was performed with immunoSEQ multiplex PCR; in TCRdb, only in-frame clones are kept and a portion is missing. The sample shows approximately 2,200,000 clones, more than 85% of them seen only once. Naive CD8 cells lacked CD45RO, underwent positive selection for CCR7 and left out terminally differentiated effector memory CD45RA+ cells. The source material was naive CD8+ T cells from PBMCs. Receptors were obtained from a man in his late teens or twenties in good health. Some clones in this sample may be carry-over from other donors' samples.

J is TRBJ2-7 and V is TRBV18; 7 bases align to TRBD2. V lost 3 bases, J lost 6 bases, and 5 bases stayed unmatched. CDR1 is KGHSH, CDR2 LQKENI, per germline. CDR3 length equals 13 residues. For the CDR3, the DNA is TGTGCCAGCTCACCGCTGGGGGGGGTCGAGCAGTACTTC. Its translation: CASSPLGGVEQYF.

Comment on this clone: A much larger clone differs from this one at a single base, so this may be a read error. Additional DNA sequences in this sample encode the identical CDR3. The J gene is TRBJ1-5, the V gene TRBV7-9; unclear D gene. The CDR3 is made up of 12 amino acids. Looked up from germline, CDR1 is SEHNR and CDR2 is FQNEAQ (reference sequence). Trimming cost V 3 bases and J 3 bases, with 3 bases left between them. CDR3 bases: TGTGCCAGCAGCTTCCCCAATCAGCCCCAGCATTTT. Its protein product is CASSFPNQPQHF.

V is TRBV29-1 and J is TRBJ1-2, with D maybe TRBD1 (6 bases). The germline gives CDR1 SQVTM, CDR2 ANQGSEA. This CDR3 is 11 amino acids long. Trimming pared 7 bases from V and 4 bases from J, leaving 10 bases between. The CDR3 DNA sequence: TGCAGCGCTGCGGACAGCTATGGCTACACCTTC. This translates into CSAADSYGYTF.

The gene calls are TRBV7-8 and TRBJ1-5, with 8 bases lining up with TRBD1. Germline CDR1 reads SGHVS; CDR2 reads FQNEAQ. Trimming took 1 base from V and 6 from J; bases not matched to a gene: 5. The CDR3 is 15 amino acids. The CDR3 region has the DNA TGTGCCAGCAGCTTAGACAGGGGGGGAGGTCAGCCCCAGCATTTT. This encodes CASSLDRGGGQPQHF.

The chain carries TRBV6-6 and TRBJ1-3; perhaps TRBD1 as D (6 bases). V was cut by 6 bases and J by 0 bases, with 15 bases left in between. Looked up from germline, CDR1 is MNHNY and CDR2 is SVGAGI (reference sequence). The CDR3 has 16 amino acids. The CDR3 spells CASSQGRTVSGNTIYF. CDR3 sequence (DNA): TGTGCCAGCAGCCAGGGGAGGACAGTCTCTGGAAACACCATATATTTT.

The gene calls are TRBV5-1 and TRBJ2-3; 8 bases align to TRBD2. Trimming cost V 4 bases and J 3 bases; bases outside gene matches: 4. Germline lookup yields CDR1 SGHRS and CDR2 YFSETQ. The CDR3 has 14 residues. CDR3 region: CASSSGSRTDTQYF. As DNA, the CDR3 is TGCGCCAGCAGCAGCGGGAGTAGAACAGATACGCAGTATTTT.

The table lists this clone with a count of one. The V and J genes are TRBV7-8 and TRBJ2-1; D uncertain. The CDR3 is made up of 13 amino acids. Between the trimmed V and J ends, which lost 5 bases and 4 bases, there was a span of 9 bases. Germline CDR1 and CDR2: SGHVS and FQNEAQ. CDR3 protein: CASSQTPYNEQFF. The CDR3 nucleotides read TGTGCCAGCAGCCAAACACCTTACAATGAGCAGTTCTTC.

The DNA for the CDR3 is TGTGCCAGCAGCGAGGAGCTAGCGGGAGGGAGCACAGATACGCAGTATTTT. This translates into CASSEELAGGSTDTQYF. This sequence joins TRBV5-6 and TRBJ2-3, with 12 bases identical to TRBD2. The CDR3 contains 17 residues. V shed 4 bases and J 0 bases; nucleotides not matched to a gene: 6. Germline CDR1 and CDR2: SGHDT and YYEEEE.

This clone has just one count. The V and J genes are TRBV7-9 and TRBJ2-7; a possible D gene is TRBD2 (6 bases). The V end lost 8 bases, the J end lost 2 bases, and 10 bases lay between the germline ends. Germline V gene data show CDR1 as SEHNR and CDR2 as FQNEAQ (reference sequence). This CDR3 spans 12 amino acids. CDR3 protein: CASGTHPYEQYF. The CDR3 DNA sequence: TGTGCCAGCGGGACTCACCCCTACGAGCAGTACTTC.

V is TRBV15 and J is TRBJ2-7; 8 bases agree with TRBD2. The V and J ends lost 0 bases and 2 bases, in that order; junction bases with no gene match: 3. The CDR3 totals 15 residues. Germline assignment: CDR1 LNHNV and CDR2 YYDKDF (reference sequence). The CDR3 loop reads CATSRDREGPYEQYF. CDR3 sequence (DNA): TGTGCCACCAGCAGAGATCGGGAGGGCCCCTACGAGCAGTACTTC.

This clone was counted once. The J gene is TRBJ2-3, the V gene TRBV28, with 7 positions matching TRBD1. The length of the CDR3 is 18 residues. From germline, CDR1 is MDHEN and CDR2 SYDVKM. After removal of 3 bases from V and 7 bases from J, the junction contained 19 bases not matched to a gene. The CDR3 here is CASSLEQGYFIVPHTQYF. In nucleotides, the CDR3 is TGTGCCAGCAGTTTGGAACAGGGGTATTTTATCGTGCCTCATACGCAGTATTTT.

The chain is built from TRBV7-9 and TRBJ2-1; TRBD2 matches 11 bases. With V trimmed by 5 bases and J by 9 bases, 12 bases remained unmatched. The germline CDR1 and CDR2 sequences are SEHNR and FQNEAQ (reference sequence). CDR3 size: 16 residues. The CDR3 region has the DNA TGTGCCAGCAGCGGCGGACTAGCGGGCCTTGAGGGTGAGCAGTTCTTC. Protein sequence: CASSGGLAGLEGEQFF.

The V gene is TRBV7-8, the J gene TRBJ2-6; 12 bases match TRBD2. CDR3 size: 20 residues. V was pared by 4 bases and J by 3 bases, with 13 bases of the junction left unmatched. Germline lookup yields CDR1 SGHVS and CDR2 FQNEAQ. The DNA for the CDR3 is TGTGCCAGCAGCTATGACCTAAGACTAGCGGGAGTGGGTGGGGCCAACGTCCTGACTTTC. Protein product: CASSYDLRLAGVGGANVLTF.

As regards this clone: The sample holds other DNA sequences that translate to the same CDR3. V gene TRBV6-5 combines with J gene TRBJ1-4; TRBD1 might be the D (5 bases). From germline, CDR1 is MNHEY and CDR2 SVGAGI. V was cut by 0 bases and J by 8 bases, with 13 bases left in between. This CDR3 comprises 15 residues. The CDR3 is CASSYSGRGGEKLFF. CDR3 nucleotides: TGTGCCAGCAGTTACTCGGGGAGGGGCGGAGAAAAACTGTTTTTT.

To note about this clone: Other DNA sequences in this specimen translate into the identical CDR3. V usage is TRBV27 and J usage is TRBJ2-5; possibly TRBD2 for D (5 bases). This CDR3 has 12 amino acids. Trimming left V 6 bases short and J 5 bases short, with 10 bases between. Germline V gene lookup returns CDR1 MNHEY and CDR2 SMNVEV (reference sequence). CDR3 amino acids: CASSPSGETQYF. CDR3 in DNA: TGTGCCAGCAGCCCGTCGGGGGAGACCCAGTACTTC.